Below are 5 T cell receptor beta chains sequenced from a single sample in a study of blood T cells in healthy people across ages. With a J-beta primer mix and a sample-barcoded 5' primer, a second PCR ran roughly 6 to 11 cycles. TCRdb reanalysed the 5' RACE reads using MiXCR and keeps one entry per CDR3 protein. The profile shows about 800,000 distinct CDR3 sequences, 20% to 30% of them singletons. This sample also belongs to another study, concerning T cells of mothers and their children.

The sample comprised blood. The receptors come from a boy aged 10-17 years in good health.

Concerning this clonotype: A junction end diverges from the germline sequence, so it may reflect a read error. The chain has TRBV7-9 and TRBJ1-1; D is unclear. The V gene's germline CDR1 is SEHNR and CDR2 FQNEAQ (reference sequence). The CDR3 is made up of 15 amino acids. CDR3 loop: CASSLGIGDLTKAFF. The DNA for the CDR3 is TGTGCCAGCAGCTTAGGTATCGGAGATCTCACTAAAGCTTTCTTT.

This clonotype was counted a few times. V gene TRBV27 combines with J gene TRBJ2-3; the D call may be TRBD1 or TRBD2 (5 bases each). CDR3 length equals 15 residues. Trimming removed 6 bases at V and 0 bases at J, with 13 bases between. Germline CDR1 MNHEY, CDR2 SMNVEV (reference sequence). Here the CDR3 reads CASRPWDLSTDTQYF. CDR3 coding DNA: TGTGCCAGCAGGCCGTGGGACCTTAGCACAGATACGCAGTATTTT.

This clonotype was found many times. This chain joins TRBV29-1 and TRBJ2-7; 9 bases are a match to TRBD1. The V and J ends lost 6 bases and 3 bases, in that order; junction bases with no gene match: 6. Germline V gene lookup returns CDR1 SQVTM and CDR2 ANQGSEA. This CDR3 has 13 residues. Written as DNA, the CDR3 is TGCAGCGTCGCCGGGACAGGGAGCTACGAGCAGTACTTC. It encodes CSVAGTGSYEQYF.

This clonotype showed up just a few times. This chain joins TRBV4-1 and TRBJ2-1; D call uncertain. CDR3 length equals 12 residues. Germline V lookup: CDR1 MGHRA, CDR2 YSYEKL. V was shortened by 2 bases and J by 13 bases, with 12 bases between the two germline ends. CDR3 sequence: CASSQPVSLQFF. In DNA form, the CDR3 reads TGCGCCAGCAGCCAACCGGTGAGCCTTCAGTTCTTC.

This clonotype was detected a few times. The chain couples TRBV6-2 or TRBV6-3 to TRBJ1-1; D is possibly TRBD1 (6 bases). CDR3 length equals 16 residues. Trimming removed 4 bases at V and 0 bases at J, with 15 bases between. Per the germline V gene, CDR1 is MNHEY and CDR2 is SVGEGT. The CDR3 loop reads CASSSWTVLMNTEAFF. The CDR3 DNA is TGTGCCAGCAGTTCCTGGACAGTCCTTATGAACACTGAAGCTTTCTTT.